Each of the 23 T cell receptor beta chains below was sequenced from the same sample in a study of shared clonotypes between healthy human individuals. TCRdb's table, derived via immunoSEQ multiplex PCR, lists solely in-frame clones and lacks some. The table includes around 690,000 clones, roughly 91% detected once. Sequences were obtained from memory CD8+ T cells from PBMCs. Subset specified: CD45RO+ cells pooled with CCR7-negative TemRA cells. The source of these receptors is a man aged 18 to 35 in good health. Some clones in this sample may be carry-over from other donors' samples.

The V gene is TRBV28, the J gene TRBJ2-2, with D possibly TRBD2 on 5 matching bases. This CDR3 comprises 18 residues. CDR1 is MDHEN and CDR2 is SYDVKM in the germline V gene. Deletions cut 6 bases from V and 1 base from J, with 21 bases between. This chain's CDR3 is CASSPIPILGKNTGELFF. In nucleotides, the CDR3 is TGTGCCAGCAGCCCAATTCCGATACTAGGAAAGAACACCGGGGAGCTGTTTTTT.

The V call is TRBV6-6, the J call TRBJ1-2; D not resolved. The V gene's germline CDR1 is MNHNY and CDR2 SVGAGI (reference sequence). The CDR3 runs 14 residues. Between the trimmed V and J ends, which lost 7 bases and 14 bases, there was a span of 26 bases. In DNA form, the CDR3 reads TGTGCCAGCACCCCTTTTGAGATACCGGATATTTCTACCTTC. This sequence encodes CASTPFEIPDISTF.

This sequence joins TRBV5-1 and TRBJ2-2; tentative D call: TRBD1 (5 bases). This CDR3 comprises 15 residues. Trimming left V 0 bases short and J 4 bases short, with 10 bases between. Germline V CDR1 and CDR2: SGHRS, YFSETQ. CDR3: CASSLGAGPTGELFF. CDR3 DNA: TGCGCCAGCAGCTTGGGAGCAGGGCCCACCGGGGAGCTGTTTTTT.

The chain links TRBV7-9 to TRBJ2-7; D is undetermined. Per germline, CDR1 SEHNR and CDR2 FQNEAQ (reference sequence). V lost 5 bases and J lost 1, with 12 bases in between. The CDR3 runs to 14 residues. The CDR3 protein is CASSTWTPSYEQYF. The CDR3 nucleotides are TGTGCCAGCAGCACATGGACCCCTTCCTACGAGCAGTACTTC. Full variable domain (outside the CDR3, taken from reference TRBV7-9 and TRBJ2-7): DTGVSQNPRHKITKRGQNVTFRCDPISEHNRLYWYRQTLGQGPEFLTYFQNEAQLEKSRLLSDRFSAERPKGSFSTLEIQRTEQGDSAMYLCASSTWTPSYEQYFGPGTRLTVT.

The rearrangement joins TRBV7-9 to TRBJ1-1, with a possible D match to TRBD1 (5 bases). Germline CDR1 SEHNR, CDR2 FQNEAQ (reference sequence). There are 13 residues in the CDR3. The V and J ends lost 5 bases and 4 bases respectively, with 11 bases between them. The CDR3, as DNA: TGTGCCAGCAGCCTTCCCGGGGCCACTGAAGCTTTCTTT. This codes for CASSLPGATEAFF.

V is TRBV13 and J is TRBJ2-5, with D perhaps matching TRBD1 or TRBD2 (5 bases each). V dropped 5 bases and J dropped 5 bases, with 12 bases sitting between them. Germline CDR1 is PRHDT and CDR2 is FYEKMQ (reference sequence). The CDR3 runs 13 residues. CDR3 nucleotides: TGTGCCAGCAGCCCCCGTGGGGGTGAGACCCAGTACTTC. It yields the protein CASSPRGGETQYF. Complete variable domain (other parts from reference TRBV13 and TRBJ2-5): AAGVIQSPRHLIKEKRETATLKCYPIPRHDTVYWYQQGPGQDPQFLISFYEKMQSDKGSIPDRFSAQQFSDYHSELNMSSLELGDSALYFCASSPRGGETQYFGPGTRLLVL.

The chain joins TRBV18 to TRBJ2-2; D is possibly TRBD1 or TRBD2 (5 bases each). The CDR3 runs to 18 residues. Germline assignment: CDR1 KGHSH and CDR2 LQKENI. The V end lost 2 bases, the J end lost 6 bases, and 22 bases lay between the germline ends. CDR3 sequence reads: CASSPFPSKRGEPGELFF. DNA of the CDR3: TGTGCCAGCTCACCATTCCCCTCAAAGAGGGGTGAACCCGGGGAGCTGTTTTTT.

The sample holds a few counts of this clone. The chain is built from TRBV9 and TRBJ1-3, with D unresolved. CDR3 length: 16 residues. V was cut by 4 bases and J by 2 bases, with 16 bases left in between. The V gene's germline CDR1 is SGDLS and CDR2 YYNGEE. The CDR3 region is CASSPSPQPPGNTIYF. The CDR3 DNA is TGTGCCAGCAGCCCCTCGCCCCAGCCCCCTGGAAACACCATATATTTT.

The rearrangement joins TRBV9 to TRBJ2-3, with D perhaps matching TRBD2 (6 bases). Trimming cost V 0 bases and J 4 bases, with 6 bases left between them. The germline gives CDR1 SGDLS, CDR2 YYNGEE. The CDR3 is 13 residues long. The DNA of the CDR3 is TGTGCCAGCAGCGTAGCGGGAGCAGATACGCAGTATTTT. Translated: CASSVAGADTQYF.

This clone occurred a few times. The chain is built from TRBV9 and TRBJ1-3; 9 bases match TRBD1. This CDR3 is built from 15 residues. Germline CDR1 reads SGDLS; CDR2 reads YYNGEE. V was clipped by 4 bases and J by 2 bases; unmatched bases: 4. CDR3 sequence: CASSPNRGPGNTIYF. Written as DNA, the CDR3 is TGTGCCAGCAGCCCAAACAGGGGGCCTGGAAACACCATATATTTT.

The chain employs TRBV6-5 and TRBJ1-5; D not resolved. Trimming took off 0 bases at V and 0 bases at J, with 6 bases between the two ends. From germline, CDR1 is MNHEY and CDR2 SVGAGI. CDR3 size: 15 residues. As DNA, the CDR3 is TGTGCCAGCAGTTACTCGAGGGATAGCAATCAGCCCCAGCATTTT. Its translation is CASSYSRDSNQPQHF.

The V gene is TRBV6-6, the J gene TRBJ1-1; D possibly corresponds to TRBD1 (5 bases). V gave up 7 bases and J gave up 4 bases, with 13 bases separating them. The CDR3 extends over 13 amino acids. Per the germline V gene, CDR1 is MNHNY and CDR2 is SVGAGI (reference sequence). CDR3 region: CASTKPGPTEAFF. The CDR3 coding sequence is TGTGCCAGCACAAAACCAGGGCCCACTGAAGCTTTCTTT.

This chain uses TRBV9 with TRBJ2-1; perhaps TRBD2 as D (5 bases). This CDR3 is 17 amino acids long. Germline CDR1 and CDR2: SGDLS and YYNGEE. V lost 4 bases, J lost 6 bases, and 23 bases lay in between. CDR3 protein: CASSRRGLASERNEQFF. DNA of the CDR3: TGTGCCAGCAGCAGACGGGGTTTAGCGTCTGAGCGCAATGAGCAGTTCTTC.

The chain employs TRBV19 and TRBJ2-3; no firm D call. The ends were cut back, 5 bases at V and 5 bases at J, with 11 bases in the middle. Germline CDR1 and CDR2: LNHDA and SQIVND (reference sequence). The CDR3 runs 13 residues. This CDR3 reads CASSQTSQDTQYF. CDR3 nucleotides: TGTGCCAGTAGTCAAACGTCGCAAGATACGCAGTATTTT.

CDR3 sequence reads: CASSPTGGRSGRAYVLGEQYF. The CDR3 DNA reads as TGTGCCAGCAGTCCAACAGGGGGACGGAGCGGGAGGGCCTATGTTCTTGGCGAGCAGTACTTC. V and J are TRBV28 and TRBJ2-7; 10 bases align to TRBD2. The CDR3 spans 21 residues. The germline V gene has CDR1 MDHEN and CDR2 SYDVKM. The V and J ends lost 5 bases and 6 bases, in that order; junction bases with no gene match: 28.

The V gene is TRBV7-2, the J gene TRBJ2-1, with TRBD2 matching over 11 bases. Germline CDR1 and CDR2: SGHTA and FQGNSA. The CDR3 spans 16 residues. V dropped 5 bases and J dropped 6; count of bases not matched to a gene: 9. In DNA, the CDR3 is TGTGCCAGCAGCGGGTTAGCGGGAGGGCCACCCAATGAGCAGTTCTTC. Translating gives CASSGLAGGPPNEQFF.

The J gene is TRBJ2-7, the V gene TRBV4-2; TRBD2 matches at 7 bases. The V gene end was trimmed by 4 bases and the J gene end by 5 bases; junction bases not matched to a gene: 14. The germline CDR1 and CDR2 sequences are LGHNA and YNFKEQ. The length of the CDR3 is 16 residues. The chain's CDR3 is CASSPIVLAEENEQYF. The CDR3 nucleotides are TGTGCCAGCAGCCCCATTGTCCTAGCGGAGGAAAACGAGCAGTACTTC.

The J gene is TRBJ2-4, the V gene TRBV7-2, with TRBD2 matching over 14 bases. This CDR3 region has 16 residues. V dropped 4 bases and J dropped 7; count of bases not matched to a gene: 6. Germline assignment: CDR1 SGHTA and CDR2 FQGNSA. The CDR3 loop is CASSSTSGRAGNIQYF. Written as DNA, the CDR3 is TGTGCCAGCAGCTCGACTAGCGGGAGGGCGGGCAACATTCAGTACTTC.

The chain employs TRBV29-1 and TRBJ2-1; perhaps TRBD2 as D (5 bases). V was clipped by 3 bases and J by 5 bases, with 8 bases between them. The CDR3 consists of 12 residues. Per germline, CDR1 SQVTM and CDR2 ANQGSEA. The chain's CDR3 is CSVDPGNNEQFF. CDR3 in DNA: TGCAGCGTTGACCCCGGGAACAATGAGCAGTTCTTC.

This clone was counted only a few times. The V call is TRBV2, the J call TRBJ1-1; unclear D gene. Looked up from germline, CDR1 is SNHLY and CDR2 is FYNNEI. The length of the CDR3 is 12 residues. V was shortened by 8 bases and J by 1 base, with 8 bases between the two germline ends. The CDR3, as DNA: TGTGCCAGCGATGGAGGGAACACTGAAGCTTTCTTT. Translation gives CASDGGNTEAFF.

The genes are TRBV6-5 and TRBJ2-3; TRBD2 might be the D (5 bases). V lost 5 bases and J lost 3, with 15 bases in between. There are 15 residues in the CDR3. CDR1 MNHEY and CDR2 SVGAGI come from the germline V gene. The CDR3 DNA reads as TGTGCCAGCAGTCACGGACTCGGCCGGACAGATACGCAGTATTTT. This sequence encodes CASSHGLGRTDTQYF.

The chain carries TRBV10-2 and TRBJ2-2; the match to TRBD1 covers 9 bases. The CDR3 is 16 amino acids. Germline V gene sequence: CDR1 WSHSY, CDR2 SAAADI. With 4 bases clipped from V and 3 bases from J, the junction kept 6 bases outside the gene matches. The CDR3 region is CASSARQGVYTGELFF. The CDR3 DNA follows: TGCGCCAGCAGTGCCCGACAGGGGGTTTACACCGGGGAGCTGTTTTTT.

CDR3 sequence: CAWRKTGTTGWNEQFF. The CDR3 region has the DNA TGTGCCTGGAGAAAAACCGGGACCACGGGGTGGAATGAGCAGTTCTTC. The rearrangement links TRBV30 to TRBJ2-1, with D perhaps TRBD1 or TRBD2 (5 bases each). Germline V CDR1 and CDR2: GTSNPN, SVGIG (reference sequence). Trimming took 3 bases from V and 7 from J, leaving 22 bases between them. The CDR3 loop spans 16 amino acids.